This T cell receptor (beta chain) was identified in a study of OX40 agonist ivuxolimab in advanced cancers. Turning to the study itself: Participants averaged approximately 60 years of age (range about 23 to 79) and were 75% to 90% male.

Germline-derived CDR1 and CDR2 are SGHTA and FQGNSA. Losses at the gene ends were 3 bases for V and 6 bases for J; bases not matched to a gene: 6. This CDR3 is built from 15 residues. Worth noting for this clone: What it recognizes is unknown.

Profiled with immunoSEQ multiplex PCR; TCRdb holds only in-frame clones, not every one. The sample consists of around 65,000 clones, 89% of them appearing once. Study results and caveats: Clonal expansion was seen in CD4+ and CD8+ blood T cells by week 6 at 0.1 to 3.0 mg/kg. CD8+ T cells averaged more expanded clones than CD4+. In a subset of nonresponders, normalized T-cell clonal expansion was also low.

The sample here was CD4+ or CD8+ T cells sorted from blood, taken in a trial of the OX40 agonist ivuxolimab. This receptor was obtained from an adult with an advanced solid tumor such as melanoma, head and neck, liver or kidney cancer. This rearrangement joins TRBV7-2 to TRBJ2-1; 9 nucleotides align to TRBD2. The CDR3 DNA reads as TGTGCCAGCAGCTTCGGGACTAGCTTCTCCAATGAGCAGTTCTTC. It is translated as CASSFGTSFSNEQFF. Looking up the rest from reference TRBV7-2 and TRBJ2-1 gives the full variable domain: GAGVSQSPSNKVTEKGKDVELRCDPISGHTALYWYRQSLGQGLEFLIYFQGNSAPDKSGLPSDRFSAERTGGSVSTLTIQRTQQEDSAVYLCASSFGTSFSNEQFFGPGTRLTVL.